The entry below describes one T cell receptor (beta chain). This sample stems from a study of blood T cell repertoires in COVID-19. The wider study: Acute-phase and convalescent COVID-19 samples originated in the United States, Italy and Spain.

The CDR3 length is 14 residues. Germline V gene lookup returns CDR1 SGDLS and CDR2 YYNGEE. V was clipped by 2 bases and J by 0 bases, with 8 bases between them. Repertoires were generated with immunoSEQ multiplex PCR, while TCRdb's copy carries only in-frame clones and drops some. The table has approximately 190,000 clones, roughly 80% seen once. The source material was peripheral blood. The sequence was obtained from a man aged 60 to 69 with active or convalescent COVID-19. The chain recombines TRBV9 with TRBJ1-2; D unclear. The CDR3 DNA follows: TGTGCCAGCAGCGTGCTGGCCACTAACTATGGCTACACCTTC. Translating it yields CASSVLATNYGYTF.